This TCR beta chain was obtained from a study of cytomegalovirus exposure and HLA in healthy donors. V dropped 5 bases and J dropped 3; count of bases not matched to a gene: 10. This CDR3 spans 16 amino acids. The germline CDR1 and CDR2 sequences are SGHVS and FQNEAQ. The CMV serostatus of this donor went unrecorded. In the PCR, 60 Vbeta and 13 Jbeta primers were used. The data were produced by immunoSEQ multiplex PCR, yet TCRdb's version contains in-frame clones alone and is incomplete. This table holds around 150,000 clones, around 79% found once. Material: PBMCs. This chain links TRBV7-8 with TRBJ2-7; 10 bases are a match to TRBD2. This sequence was found in a human donor in good health. As DNA, the CDR3 is TGTGCCAGCAGCCCTCAGCCTAGCGGGAGTATCTACGAGCAGTACTTC. Amino acid sequence: CASSPQPSGSIYEQYF.